This TCR beta chain was identified in a study of long-term antiretroviral therapy in people with HIV. Study information: Some samples came about a decade before the 2015 immediate-ART recommendation, and these were the earliest.

Researchers ran immunoSEQ v3.0 at survey level. Profiling relied on immunoSEQ multiplex PCR, and the TCRdb table lists in-frame clones only, not all of them. This sample has under 30,000 clones; more than 65% occur once, and the top ten carry approximately 5.1%. Findings and caveats of the study: At every time point, clones expanded before ART dominated the repertoire. Sampling of blood ran from the mid-2000s to the late 2010s, and older ART regimens were possibly in use.

Each contributor possessed a minimum of one pre-ART and a minimum of two post-ART PBMC samples. V was trimmed by 7 bases and J by 1 base, leaving 17 bases between them. This CDR3 is built from 16 residues. CDR1 and CDR2 from the germline V gene are LNHDA and SQIVND (reference sequence). This clone was found a few times. Its antigen is as yet unknown. This receptor was obtained from a young woman with HIV. The chain uses TRBV19 and TRBJ1-5; the D is unclear. The input for sequencing was unsorted PBMCs, taken 1.1 years before starting antiretroviral therapy. CDR3 DNA: TGTGCCAGTACCACCGGGAGGGTAAGGAGCAATCAGCCCCAGCATTTT. This sequence encodes CASTTGRVRSNQPQHF.